A single sample gave rise to the 14 T cell receptor beta chains below, sequenced in a study of blood T cells in healthy people across ages. For the second PCR, which ran for roughly 7 to 11 cycles, a sample-barcoded 5' primer and a J-beta primer mix were used. TCRdb independently ran MiXCR on the 5' RACE reads; one entry per CDR3 protein. The sample includes roughly 1,700,000 distinct CDR3 sequences, approximately 30% of them seen just once. The specimen was blood. The receptors were gathered from a woman aged 25 to 39 in good health.

In its sample, this clonotype was seen a few times. The V gene is TRBV10-2, the J gene TRBJ1-5; D remains unclear. Per the germline V gene, CDR1 is WSHSY and CDR2 is SAAADI. The CDR3 length is 12 residues. Trimming stripped 7 bases from V and 5 bases from J, with 9 bases between. The chain's CDR3 is CASKREDQPQHF. The DNA of the CDR3 is TGCGCCAGCAAAAGAGAGGATCAGCCCCAGCATTTT.

Comments on this clonotype: This may be a read error, as it is one base from a much larger clone. This chain links TRBV10-1 with TRBJ2-1; 10 bases align to TRBD2. TRBJ2-7 explains the end of the DNA better; the J call may be wrong. Germline V gives CDR1 WNHNN, CDR2 SYGVQD (reference sequence). The CDR3 runs 15 residues. CDR3 region: CASSEGLAGANEQYF. For the CDR3, the DNA is TGCGCCAGCAGTGAGGGGCTAGCGGGGGCCAATGAGCAGTACTTC.

This clonotype was recorded a few times. The rearrangement joins TRBV29-1 to TRBJ1-2; D is ambiguous. This CDR3 comprises 12 residues. CDR1 is SQVTM and CDR2 is ANQGSEA in the germline V gene. V dropped 5 bases and J dropped 4 bases, with 11 bases sitting between them. This CDR3 reads CSVLDGFYGYTF. The CDR3 region has the DNA TGCAGCGTTCTGGACGGCTTCTATGGCTACACCTTC.

This clonotype showed up just once. V usage is TRBV20-1 and J usage is TRBJ1-5; 7 nucleotides align to TRBD1. J gave up 0 bases and V 6 bases, and 5 bases lay outside the gene matches. Germline V CDR1 and CDR2: DFQATT, SNEGSKA (reference sequence). The CDR3 extends over 14 amino acids. CDR3 region: CSARDSHSNQPQHF. CDR3 bases: TGCAGTGCCAGGGACAGTCATAGCAATCAGCCCCAGCATTTT.

This chain connects TRBV11-2 to TRBJ1-5; D perhaps matches TRBD1 (5 bases). This CDR3 contains 14 residues. Trimming cost V 5 bases and J 2 bases, with 10 bases left between them. The germline V gene has CDR1 SGHAT and CDR2 FQNNGV. The CDR3 here is CASSQGSRNQPQHF. In nucleotides, the CDR3 is TGTGCCAGCAGCCAGGGATCTCGCAATCAGCCCCAGCATTTT.

This clonotype was counted between two and nine times. V gene TRBV21-1 combines with J gene TRBJ1-2; the table's D call, TRBD1, has no DNA check behind it. TRBV21-1 corresponds to a pseudogene. The CDR3 totals 14 residues. The chain's CDR3 is CASSKDEGTSGYTF. The CDR3 region has the DNA TGTGCCAGCAGCAAAGACGAAGGGACGTCGGGCTACACCTTC.

This clonotype was observed at least ten times. The chain carries TRBV20-1 and TRBJ2-1, with D possibly called TRBD1 or TRBD2 (6 bases each). CDR1 is DFQATT and CDR2 is SNEGSKA in the germline V gene (reference sequence). The V end lost 1 base, the J end lost 3 bases, and 13 bases lay between the germline ends. The CDR3 spans 15 residues. CDR3 region: CSARAEGGRYNEQFF. The CDR3, as DNA: TGCAGTGCTAGAGCCGAGGGGGGCCGCTACAATGAGCAGTTCTTC.

This clonotype was detected many times. The V and J genes are TRBV7-2 and TRBJ2-5; the D gene is possibly TRBD2 (6 bases). The CDR3 extends over 15 amino acids. Germline V gene lookup returns CDR1 SGHTA and CDR2 FQGNSA. Trimming stripped 3 bases from V and 2 bases from J, with 13 bases between. The CDR3 DNA reads as TGTGCCAGCAGCTTTCCGGGAGTGGCGCAAGAGACCCAGTACTTC. This gives the protein CASSFPGVAQETQYF. Drawing the rest from reference TRBV7-2 and TRBJ2-5, the complete variable domain is GAGVSQSPSNKVTEKGKDVELRCDPISGHTALYWYRQSLGQGLEFLIYFQGNSAPDKSGLPSDRFSAERTGGSVSTLTIQRTQQEDSAVYLCASSFPGVAQETQYFGPGTRLLVL.

The V gene is TRBV7-8, the J gene TRBJ1-1, with D possibly matching TRBD1 (5 bases). V was pared by 5 bases and J by 10 bases, with 14 bases between. Germline loops: CDR1 SGHVS, CDR2 FQNEAQ. The CDR3 contains 12 residues. The CDR3 nucleotides read TGTGCCAGCAGCCCTGGGGGGGGAGTAGCTTTCTTT. This gives the protein CASSPGGGVAFF. Together with reference TRBV7-8 and TRBJ1-1, the CDR3 gives the full variable domain: GAGVSQSPRYKVAKRGQDVALRCDPISGHVSLFWYQQALGQGPEFLTYFQNEAQLDKSGLPSDRFFAERPEGSVSTLKIQRTQQEDSAVYLCASSPGGGVAFFGQGTRLTVV.

In regard to this clonotype: A much larger clone sits a single nucleotide away, making a read error possible. The chain has TRBV20-1 and TRBJ2-5; either TRBD1 or TRBD2 may fit D (7 bases each). Trimming removed 3 bases from V and 11 bases from J, with 25 bases in between. Per the germline V gene, CDR1 is DFQATT and CDR2 is SNEGSKA (reference sequence). The CDR3 length is 15 residues. CDR3 amino acids: CSARPGGVVADEQYF. The CDR3, as DNA: TGCAGTGCTAGGCCAGGGGGGGTAGTCGCCGATGAGCAGTACTTC.

This chain uses TRBV12-3 or TRBV12-4 with TRBJ2-7; 10 nucleotides line up with TRBD2. This CDR3 comprises 20 residues. V lost 6 bases and J lost 7; bases outside the gene matches: 27. The CDR3 DNA is TGTGCCAGCAGCCATACCGACCGTAGACTAGCGGGCTTGCCATACAATGAGCAGTACTTC. Protein product: CASSHTDRRLAGLPYNEQYF.

The chain couples TRBV12-3 or TRBV12-4 to TRBJ2-4; 7 bases map to TRBD2. After removal of 3 bases from V and 13 bases from J, the junction contained 24 bases not matched to a gene. CDR3 length: 18 residues. CDR3 residues: CASSLWSMGGSSYNEQYF. The CDR3, as DNA: TGTGCCAGCAGTTTGTGGTCTATGGGGGGGAGCTCCTACAATGAGCAGTACTTC.

The rearrangement uses TRBV27 and TRBJ1-4; D unclear. The CDR3 spans 15 residues. CDR1 is MNHEY and CDR2 is SMNVEV in the germline V gene (reference sequence). Trimming shortened V by 4 bases and J by 0 bases, and 9 bases separated the two germline ends. The CDR3 bases are TGTGCCAGCAGTTATCGTTTTGCAACTAATGAAAAACTGTTTTTT. As protein: CASSYRFATNEKLFF.

This clonotype has only a few counts. The V gene is TRBV6-1, the J gene TRBJ2-1; no clear D. From germline, CDR1 is MNHNS and CDR2 SASEGT. Trimming removed 1 base from V and 1 base from J, with 14 bases in between. This CDR3 has 17 residues. In DNA, the CDR3 is TGTGCCAGCAGTGAAGAAGACCGATTGCCTTCCTACAATGAGCAGTTCTTC. This encodes CASSEEDRLPSYNEQFF.